Below are 7 T cell receptor beta chains sequenced from a single sample in a study of T cell responses to AZD1222 COVID-19 vaccine. Some clones are missing from TCRdb's copy, which holds only in-frame ones; the method was immunoSEQ multiplex PCR. This table has about 140,000 clones, about 90% appearing once. The source was peripheral blood, collected on day 0 of AZD1222 vaccination. These receptors came from an adult in good health.

The chain employs TRBV5-6 and TRBJ2-2; 9 positions match TRBD1. Germline V CDR1 and CDR2: SGHDT, YYEEEE. Losses at the gene ends were 3 bases for V and 6 bases for J; bases not matched to a gene: 18. This CDR3 contains 19 residues. This CDR3 reads CASSSKRTGGHRDAGELFF. CDR3 DNA: TGTGCCAGCAGCTCGAAACGTACAGGGGGCCATCGGGACGCCGGGGAGCTGTTTTTT. The full variable domain, in which reference TRBV5-6 and TRBJ2-2 provide the parts outside the CDR3, is DAGVTQSPTHLIKTRGQQVTLRCSPKSGHDTVSWYQQALGQGPQFIFQYYEEEERQRGNFPDRFSGHQFPNYSSELNVNALLLGDSALYLCASSSKRTGGHRDAGELFFGEGSRLTVL.

This chain uses TRBV7-8 with TRBJ1-5; D unresolved. With 7 bases removed from V and 7 bases from J, the gap between germline ends came to 20 bases. This CDR3 has 15 amino acids. Germline-derived CDR1 and CDR2 are SGHVS and FQNEAQ. The CDR3, as DNA: TGTGCCAGCACCCCAGGTCGGGGAGGCGGACAGCCCCAGCATTTT. Residues: CASTPGRGGGQPQHF.

The rearrangement joins TRBV7-2 to TRBJ1-1; D not resolved. V was pared by 4 bases and J by 6 bases, with 6 bases between. The CDR3 spans 11 residues. Looked up from germline, CDR1 is SGHTA and CDR2 is FQGNSA. CDR3 bases: TGTGCCAGCAGCTCCACCCCTGAAGCTTTCTTT. Its protein product is CASSSTPEAFF.

This clone was recorded once. V usage is TRBV19 and J usage is TRBJ2-7; D is perhaps TRBD1 (6 bases). Germline V gene lookup returns CDR1 LNHDA and CDR2 SQIVND (reference sequence). V lost 6 bases and J lost 2, with 11 bases in between. CDR3 length equals 13 residues. The CDR3 DNA sequence: TGTGCCAGTAGAGAGACAGGAACCTACGAGCAGTACTTC. Residues: CASRETGTYEQYF.

This clone was seen only once. The identical CDR3 is also encoded by other nucleotide sequences in the sample. The rearrangement joins TRBV7-9 to TRBJ1-1; tentatively, D is TRBD1 (6 bases). This CDR3 contains 13 residues. The germline V and J ends were trimmed by 3 bases and 2 bases, with 7 bases remaining between them. Germline-derived CDR1 and CDR2 are SEHNR and FQNEAQ (reference sequence). As DNA, the CDR3 is TGTGCCAGCAGCTTGGGACAAAACACTGAAGCTTTCTTT. It encodes CASSLGQNTEAFF.

This chain uses TRBV5-8 with TRBJ2-1; D may be TRBD1 or TRBD2 (6 bases each). Germline CDR1 is SGHTS and CDR2 is YDEGEE. The V end was cut by 2 bases, the J end by 8 bases, with 17 bases between. The CDR3 runs 15 residues. This CDR3 is CASSLRGRIIDEQFF. CDR3 nucleotides: TGTGCCAGCAGCTTACGGGGGCGCATTATAGATGAGCAGTTCTTC.

This chain uses TRBV6-5 with TRBJ1-6; D uncertain. The CDR3 runs 15 residues. Germline CDR1 and CDR2: MNHEY and SVGAGI. V was pared by 0 bases and J by 4 bases, with 7 bases between. CDR3 sequence: CASSYSIQYNSPLHF. The CDR3 region has the DNA TGTGCCAGCAGTTACTCGATCCAGTATAATTCACCCCTCCACTTT.